This entry features one TCR beta chain sequence. Its specificity is unknown. A much larger clone sits a single nucleotide away, making a read error possible. These data come from a study of molecular identifiers for immune sequencing clone quantification. Study-level information: In replicates, RNA from roughly 18,000 or 92,000 naive CD8 cells was split five ways, four sequenced. Study-level findings and limits: In naive cells, under 1% of molecules belonged to clones above 20 RNA copies, against over 99% in effector cells.

Naive CD8 T cells underwent sorting with the CD8+CD4-CCR7+CD45RA+ definition. This CDR3 spans 15 amino acids. The V gene lost 1 base and the J gene lost 0 bases, with 7 bases spanning the gap. From germline, CDR1 is LGHNA and CDR2 YSLEER. Listed TCR primers, together with previously described methods, were used for the bulk TCR libraries. MiXCR, applied by TCRdb to the PCR reads, yields one record per CDR3 protein. The sample includes roughly 320,000 distinct CDR3 sequences, roughly a quarter of them seen just once. The sample taken for sequencing was naive CD8+ T cells from blood, with Jurkat cell RNA spiked in. Indicated subset: FACS-sorted CD8+CD4-CCR7+CD45RA+ naive T cells. The receptor comes from a human donor in good health. Some libraries in this study had Jurkat cell RNA spiked in. The chain carries TRBV4-3 and TRBJ1-5, with D uncertain. CDR3 bases: TGCGCCAGCAGCCAAGCTCTCAGTAGCAATCAGCCCCAGCATTTT. The encoded protein is CASSQALSSNQPQHF.